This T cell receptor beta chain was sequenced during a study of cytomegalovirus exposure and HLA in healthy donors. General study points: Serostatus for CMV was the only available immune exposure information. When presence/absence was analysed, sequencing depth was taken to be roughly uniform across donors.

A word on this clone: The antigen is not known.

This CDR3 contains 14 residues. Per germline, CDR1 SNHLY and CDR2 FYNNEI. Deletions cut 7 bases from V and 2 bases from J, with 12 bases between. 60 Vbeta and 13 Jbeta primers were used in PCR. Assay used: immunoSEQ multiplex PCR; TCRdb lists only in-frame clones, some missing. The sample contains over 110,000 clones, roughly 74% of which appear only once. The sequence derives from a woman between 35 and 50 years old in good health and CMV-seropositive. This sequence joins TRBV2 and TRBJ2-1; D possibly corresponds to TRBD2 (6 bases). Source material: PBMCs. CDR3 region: CASIPGTAYNEQFF. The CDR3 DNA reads TGTGCCAGCATCCCTGGGACTGCCTACAATGAGCAGTTCTTC. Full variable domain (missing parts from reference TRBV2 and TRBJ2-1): EPEVTQTPSHQVTQMGQEVILRCVPISNHLYFYWYRQILGQKVEFLVSFYNNEISEKSEIFDDQFSVERPDGSNFTLKIRSTKLEDSAMYFCASIPGTAYNEQFFGPGTRLTVL.